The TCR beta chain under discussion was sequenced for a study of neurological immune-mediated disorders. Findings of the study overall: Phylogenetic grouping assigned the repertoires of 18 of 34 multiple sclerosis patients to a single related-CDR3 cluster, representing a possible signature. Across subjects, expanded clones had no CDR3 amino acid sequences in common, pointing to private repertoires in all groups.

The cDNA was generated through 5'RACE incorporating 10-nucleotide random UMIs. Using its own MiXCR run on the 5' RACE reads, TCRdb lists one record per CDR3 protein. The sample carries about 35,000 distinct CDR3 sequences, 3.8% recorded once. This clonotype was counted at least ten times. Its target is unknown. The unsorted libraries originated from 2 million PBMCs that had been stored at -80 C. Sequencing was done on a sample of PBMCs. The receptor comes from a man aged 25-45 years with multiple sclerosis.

The CDR3 nucleotides are TGCAGTGCCACACAGGGGGCGGATTCACCCCTCCACTTT. Translation gives CSATQGADSPLHF. The gene calls are TRBV20-1 and TRBJ1-6, with 9 bases fitting TRBD1. V lost 6 bases to trimming and J lost 8 bases; unmatched junction nucleotides: 5. Germline V gene sequence: CDR1 DFQATT, CDR2 SNEGSKA (reference sequence). The CDR3 extends over 13 amino acids.